Presented here are 11 T cell receptor beta chains from one specimen sequenced in a study of identical twins. TCRdb fed the 5' RACE reads into MiXCR, producing one record per CDR3 protein. The repertoire holds 570,000 or so distinct CDR3 sequences, approximately 10% seen once, with 2.5% to 3.5% in the top ten. The same data also went into a second study, on yellow fever vaccine responses in identical twins.

Sequencing was performed on PBMCs. Receptors originate from a woman younger than 35 in good health.

In its sample, this clonotype was seen a few times. The chain is built from TRBV7-9 and TRBJ2-3, with TRBD1 as a possible D gene (5 bases). V gave up 8 bases and J gave up 4 bases, with 13 bases separating them. Germline values: CDR1 SEHNR, CDR2 FQNEAQ (reference sequence). The length of the CDR3 is 13 residues. CDR3 sequence (DNA): TGTGCCAGCGGGCAGCAGGGTCCAGATACGCAGTATTTT. Translated, it gives CASGQQGPDTQYF.

This clonotype came up a few times. The chain uses TRBV18 and TRBJ2-1; 10 bases agree with TRBD1. Germline CDR1 and CDR2: KGHSH and LQKENI. V shed 3 bases, J shed 5 bases, and the junction held 7 bases outside the gene matches. This CDR3 has 16 amino acids. CDR3 sequence: CASSPRTGGDNNEQFF. CDR3 DNA sequence: TGTGCCAGCTCACCCCGGACAGGGGGTGACAACAATGAGCAGTTCTTC.

This clonotype has a count of ten or more. The chain links TRBV12-3 or TRBV12-4 to TRBJ2-7, with D possibly being TRBD1 (7 bases). Deletions cut 2 bases from V and 1 base from J, with 12 bases between. The CDR3 covers 15 residues. The CDR3 coding sequence is TGTGCCAGCAGTTTACGGCAGGGGGGATCCTACGAGCAGTACTTC. Translated: CASSLRQGGSYEQYF.

This clonotype was found a few times. The genes are TRBV11-1 and TRBJ2-2; D is perhaps TRBD2 (5 bases). Trimming left V 5 bases short and J 0 bases short, with 19 bases between. CDR1 is SGHAT and CDR2 is FQDESV in the germline V gene (reference sequence). CDR3 length: 18 residues. CDR3 protein: CASSAYGSGVPNTGELFF. The CDR3 region has the DNA TGTGCCAGCAGCGCCTACGGCAGCGGTGTACCGAACACCGGGGAGCTGTTTTTT.

This clonotype was recorded at least ten times. V and J are TRBV15 and TRBJ2-7; D may be TRBD2 (6 bases). V shed 1 base and J shed 2 bases, with 12 bases lying between them. The CDR3 is 15 amino acids. Germline-derived CDR1 and CDR2 are LNHNV and YYDKDF (reference sequence). The CDR3 sequence is CATSRALAATYEQYF. CDR3 bases: TGTGCCACCAGCAGAGCATTAGCGGCAACCTACGAGCAGTACTTC.

The V and J genes are TRBV12-3 or TRBV12-4 and TRBJ2-2, with 9 bases fitting TRBD2. The CDR3 is 15 residues long. Germline trimming cut 6 bases from V and 7 bases from J; bases unmatched to any gene: 9. The CDR3 bases are TGTGCCAGCAGCCAATCGAGCGGGAGGAGCGGGGAGCTGTTTTTT. It specifies CASSQSSGRSGELFF.

This clonotype was seen more than once but under ten times. The chain is built from TRBV29-1 and TRBJ1-1; the D gene is possibly TRBD1 (5 bases). Germline V lookup: CDR1 SQVTM, CDR2 ANQGSEA. The CDR3 contains 13 residues. V lost 2 bases, J lost 10 bases, and 17 bases lay in between. CDR3 amino acids: CSVEPLGPGPAFF. The CDR3 DNA reads TGCAGCGTTGAACCCCTAGGGCCAGGGCCAGCTTTCTTT. The variable domain in full, completed from reference TRBV29-1 and TRBJ1-1, reads SAVISQKPSRDICQRGTSLTIQCQVDSQVTMMFWYRQQPGQSLTLIATANQGSEATYESGFVIDKFPISRPNLTFSTLTVSNMSPEDSSIYLCSVEPLGPGPAFFGQGTRLTVV.

The J gene is TRBJ2-7, the V gene TRBV6-2 or TRBV6-3; 7 bases line up with TRBD1. Germline assignment: CDR1 MNHEY and CDR2 SVGEGT. Trimming at V came to 6 bases and at J to 4 bases, leaving 15 bases not matched to a gene. The CDR3 totals 16 residues. CDR3 DNA sequence: TGTGCCAGCAGCCCAATCGTGAAGGGGGCGGCGTACGAGCAGTACTTC. Translation gives CASSPIVKGAAYEQYF.

The gene calls are TRBV6-1 and TRBJ2-7; 7 positions match TRBD1. In germline, CDR1 is MNHNS, CDR2 SASEGT. J was trimmed by 4 bases and V by 8 bases; bases with no gene match: 11. The CDR3 sequence is 14 residues long. The CDR3 coding sequence is TGTGCCAGCCTGAGAGAGGGGGCTGGGTACGAGCAGTACTTC. Protein: CASLREGAGYEQYF.

The rearrangement links TRBV11-1 to TRBJ2-2; either TRBD1 or TRBD2 may supply D (5 bases each). Germline-derived CDR1 and CDR2 are SGHAT and FQDESV (reference sequence). This CDR3 spans 15 amino acids. The V end lost 6 bases, the J end lost 9 bases, and 20 bases lay between the germline ends. DNA of the CDR3: TGTGCCAGCAGAGCAACCCCGGGACCGCTACGGGAGCTGTTTTTT. Protein: CASRATPGPLRELFF. The whole variable domain, remainder taken from reference TRBV11-1 and TRBJ2-2, is EAEVAQSPRYKITEKSQAVAFWCDPISGHATLYWYRQILGQGPELLVQFQDESVVDDSQLPKDRFSAERLKGVDSTLKIQPAELGDSAMYLCASRATPGPLRELFFGEGSRLTVL.

This chain connects TRBV28 to TRBJ2-7, with 7 bases identical to TRBD1. The CDR3 covers 18 residues. Trimming took 1 base from V and 4 from J; bases not matched to a gene: 16. The germline CDR1 and CDR2 sequences are MDHEN and SYDVKM. For the CDR3, the DNA is TGTGCCAGCAGTTTATACCCCCTTCGACAGGGTTCAGGATACGAGCAGTACTTC. Amino acids: CASSLYPLRQGSGYEQYF.